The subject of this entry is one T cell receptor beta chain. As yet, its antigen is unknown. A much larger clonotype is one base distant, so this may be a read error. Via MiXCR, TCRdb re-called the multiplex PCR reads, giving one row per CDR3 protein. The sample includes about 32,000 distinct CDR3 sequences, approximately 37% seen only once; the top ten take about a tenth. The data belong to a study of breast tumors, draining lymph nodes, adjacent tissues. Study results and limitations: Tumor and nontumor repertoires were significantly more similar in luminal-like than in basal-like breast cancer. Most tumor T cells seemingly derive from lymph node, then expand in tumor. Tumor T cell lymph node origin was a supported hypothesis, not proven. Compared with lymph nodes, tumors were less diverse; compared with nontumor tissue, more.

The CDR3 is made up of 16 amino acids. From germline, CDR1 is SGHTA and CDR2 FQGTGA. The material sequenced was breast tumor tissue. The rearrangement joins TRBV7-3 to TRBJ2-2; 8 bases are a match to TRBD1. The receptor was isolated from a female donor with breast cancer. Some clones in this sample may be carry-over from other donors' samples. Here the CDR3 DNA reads TGTGCCAGCAGCTGGGCCGGGACAGGAAGCACCAGGGAGCTGTTTTTT. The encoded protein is CASSWAGTGSTRELFF.